One sample yielded the 32 T cell receptor beta chains listed below, sequenced in a study of beta chain features in type 1 diabetes. The isolated RNA, all of it, was reverse transcribed, so expressed TCRB transcripts were what got sequenced. Profiling relied on immunoSEQ multiplex PCR, and the TCRdb table lists in-frame clones only, not all of them. The sample contains 240,000 or so clones, 68% of which appear only once. The sequencing input was naive CD4+ T cells from blood. Receptor source: a man aged 25 to 45 in good health.

This clone was detected only once. CDR3 sequence (DNA): TGTGCCAGCAGTTTGCGGGATTCACCCCTCCACTTT. Translating it yields CASSLRDSPLHF. The chain joins TRBV27 to TRBJ1-6, with D unresolved. Germline values: CDR1 MNHEY, CDR2 SMNVEV (reference sequence). V was cut by 3 bases and J by 8 bases, with 5 bases left in between. This CDR3 contains 12 residues.

The chain links TRBV29-1 to TRBJ2-7, with TRBD2 matching 9 bases. The CDR3 covers 13 residues. Germline CDR1 reads SQVTM; CDR2 reads ANQGSEA. J was trimmed by 5 bases and V by 4 bases; bases with no gene match: 6. DNA of the CDR3: TGCAGCGTTGGCGGGAGGGCCGAGAACGAGCAGTACTTC. As protein: CSVGGRAENEQYF.

This sequence joins TRBV30 and TRBJ2-7; 7 positions agree with TRBD1. V shed 4 bases and J 3 bases; nucleotides not matched to a gene: 6. CDR1 is GTSNPN and CDR2 is SVGIG in the germline V gene (reference sequence). The CDR3 is 13 amino acids. The CDR3 DNA sequence: TGTGCCTGGACCGGGACAGCCCTCTACGAGCAGTACTTC. It codes for CAWTGTALYEQYF.

This chain links TRBV7-9 with TRBJ2-7; D may be TRBD1 or TRBD2 (5 bases each). This CDR3 region has 13 residues. Trimming removed 6 bases from V and 1 base from J, with 10 bases in between. The germline CDR1 and CDR2 sequences are SEHNR and FQNEAQ (reference sequence). The chain's CDR3 is CASSGTASYEQYF. Here the CDR3 DNA reads TGTGCCAGCAGTGGGACCGCTTCCTACGAGCAGTACTTC.

This clone was found a few times. The chain employs TRBV29-1 and TRBJ2-1, with TRBD1 matching over 8 bases. The trim removed 8 bases at V and 0 bases at J, leaving 3 bases unmatched. There are 13 residues in the CDR3. The germline V gene has CDR1 SQVTM and CDR2 ANQGSEA. CDR3 residues: CSFDRGSYNEQFF. CDR3 nucleotide sequence: TGCAGCTTCGACAGGGGCTCCTACAATGAGCAGTTCTTC.

Remarks on this clone: The sample has other DNA sequences that encode this CDR3 too. The V call is TRBV30, the J call TRBJ2-1; D ambiguous. This CDR3 contains 12 residues. V lost 2 bases and J lost 6, with 8 bases in between. CDR1 is GTSNPN, CDR2 SVGIG, per germline (reference sequence). The CDR3 DNA follows: TGTGCCTGGAGTCCACCCGGCAATGAGCAGTTCTTC. It translates to CAWSPPGNEQFF. Together with reference TRBV30 and TRBJ2-1, the CDR3 gives the full variable domain: SQTIHQWPATLVQPVGSPLSLECTVEGTSNPNLYWYRQAAGRGLQLLFYSVGIGQISSEVPQNLSASRPQDRQFILSSKKLLLSDSGFYLCAWSPPGNEQFFGPGTRLTVL.

The V and J genes are TRBV30 and TRBJ1-2, with D uncertain. CDR1 GTSNPN and CDR2 SVGIG come from the germline V gene (reference sequence). Trimming stripped 5 bases from V and 12 bases from J, with 13 bases between. This CDR3 has 10 amino acids. The CDR3, as DNA: TGTGCCTGGGAGCAGGCCGTACACACCTTC. This codes for CAWEQAVHTF.

This sequence joins TRBV7-2 and TRBJ2-5; 10 bases align to TRBD2. Germline V gives CDR1 SGHTA, CDR2 FQGNSA. The CDR3 has 15 residues. V gave up 5 bases and J gave up 5 bases; unmatched junction bases: 8. The CDR3 nucleotides are TGTGCCAGCAGCAAGGGTCTAGCGGGAGTCGAGACCCAGTACTTC. This encodes CASSKGLAGVETQYF.

The chain combines TRBV7-2 with TRBJ2-7; TRBD2 aligns across 12 bases. With V trimmed by 4 bases and J by 4 bases, 8 bases remained unmatched. Germline CDR1 is SGHTA and CDR2 is FQGNSA. This CDR3 is built from 16 residues. The CDR3 here is CASSSQGLAGLYEQYF. CDR3 nucleotide sequence: TGTGCCAGCAGCTCTCAGGGACTAGCGGGCCTGTACGAGCAGTACTTC.

This clone was detected only a few times. The rearrangement uses TRBV18 and TRBJ1-4, with D possibly TRBD1 on 5 matching bases. The CDR3 spans 13 residues. Per the germline V gene, CDR1 is KGHSH and CDR2 is LQKENI. V was shortened by 4 bases and J by 8 bases, with 11 bases between the two germline ends. DNA for the CDR3: TGTGCCAGCTCACGTCTACAGGAGGAAAAACTGTTTTTT. It yields the protein CASSRLQEEKLFF. The complete variable domain, with remaining parts taken from reference TRBV18 and TRBJ1-4, reads NAGVMQNPRHLVRRRGQEARLRCSPMKGHSHVYWYRQLPEEGLKFMVYLQKENIIDESGMPKERFSAEFPKEGPSILRIQQVVRGDSAAYFCASSRLQEEKLFFGSGTQLSVL.

This clone has only one observation. The CDR3: CASSDQGSNQPQHF. For the CDR3, the DNA is TGTGCCAGCAGTGATCAGGGCAGCAATCAGCCCCAGCATTTT. This chain uses TRBV2 with TRBJ1-5; possible D gene TRBD1, 5 bases. V shed 3 bases and J shed 1 base, with 7 bases lying between them. The CDR3 has 14 amino acids. Germline lookup yields CDR1 SNHLY and CDR2 FYNNEI.

The V call is TRBV30, the J call TRBJ2-3; no firm D call. The V end was cut by 4 bases, the J end by 4 bases, with 12 bases between. CDR3 size: 13 residues. The germline CDR1 and CDR2 sequences are GTSNPN and SVGIG (reference sequence). The CDR3, as DNA: TGTGCCTGGAAGGGTGTTGCGGCAGATACGCAGTATTTT. This gives the protein CAWKGVAADTQYF.

The CDR3 sequence is CAWSAQLGTPPGPQHF. The CDR3 coding sequence is TGTGCCTGGAGTGCACAACTAGGGACACCGCCTGGGCCCCAGCATTTT. V gene TRBV30 combines with J gene TRBJ1-5, with D perhaps TRBD1 (6 bases). Trimming cost V 1 base and J 9 bases, with 22 bases left between them. Germline V lookup: CDR1 GTSNPN, CDR2 SVGIG (reference sequence). The CDR3 has 16 residues.

This chain connects TRBV29-1 to TRBJ2-7; possibly TRBD2 for D (5 bases). The germline gives CDR1 SQVTM, CDR2 ANQGSEA. The CDR3 has 14 amino acids. The V gene lost 7 bases and the J gene lost 3 bases, with 19 bases spanning the gap. CDR3 residues: CSGAPRGGSYEQYF. The CDR3 DNA follows: TGCAGCGGTGCCCCGAGAGGAGGAAGCTACGAGCAGTACTTC.

The gene calls are TRBV9 and TRBJ2-1; D gene ambiguous. This CDR3 contains 11 residues. Germline values: CDR1 SGDLS, CDR2 YYNGEE. V was shortened by 4 bases and J by 5 bases, with 4 bases between the two germline ends. The CDR3 DNA follows: TGTGCCAGCAGCCCAAACAATGAGCAGTTCTTC. Amino acid sequence: CASSPNNEQFF.

This chain links TRBV25-1 with TRBJ2-7; D is unresolved. In germline, CDR1 is MGHDK, CDR2 SYGVNS. The ends were cut back, 4 bases at V and 3 bases at J, with 4 bases in the middle. CDR3 length: 11 amino acids. CDR3 DNA sequence: TGTGCCAGCAGTGGCATCTACGAGCAGTACTTC. Encoded protein: CASSGIYEQYF.

The chain has TRBV5-1 and TRBJ1-1, with D perhaps TRBD1 (5 bases). The CDR3 runs 14 residues. V was cut by 4 bases and J by 5 bases, with 15 bases left in between. Per the germline V gene, CDR1 is SGHRS and CDR2 is YFSETQ. The CDR3 sequence is CASSLGPEVTEAFF. CDR3 in DNA: TGCGCCAGCAGCCTGGGGCCAGAGGTAACTGAAGCTTTCTTT.

DNA for the CDR3: TGTGCCAGCAGCGTACGCGGCGGGGATGGTGATGAGCAGTTCTTC. As protein: CASSVRGGDGDEQFF. The V gene is TRBV9, the J gene TRBJ2-1; D may be TRBD2 (6 bases). Germline V CDR1 and CDR2: SGDLS, YYNGEE. CDR3 length: 15 amino acids. Between the trimmed V and J ends, which lost 1 base and 8 bases, there was a span of 16 bases. Together with reference TRBV9 and TRBJ2-1, the CDR3 gives the full variable domain: DSGVTQTPKHLITATGQRVTLRCSPRSGDLSVYWYQQSLDQGLQFLIQYYNGEERAKGNILERFSAQQFPDLHSELNLSSLELGDSALYFCASSVRGGDGDEQFFGPGTRLTVL.

V and J are TRBV6-5 and TRBJ2-7; the D gene is possibly TRBD2 (7 bases). With 0 bases removed from V and 2 bases from J, the gap between germline ends came to 11 bases. Germline V gives CDR1 MNHEY, CDR2 SVGAGI. This CDR3 has 15 amino acids. This chain's CDR3 is CASSYSRGPPYEQYF. CDR3 sequence (DNA): TGTGCCAGCAGTTACTCGCGGGGGCCACCCTACGAGCAGTACTTC.

The chain carries TRBV7-2 and TRBJ1-3; D is unclear. CDR3 size: 13 residues. V was trimmed by 2 bases and J by 7 bases, leaving 9 bases between them. Germline CDR1 reads SGHTA; CDR2 reads FQGNSA. CDR3 sequence (DNA): TGTGCCAGCAGCTTAAAATTGGGGAACACCATATATTTT. Encoded protein: CASSLKLGNTIYF.

V and J are TRBV2 and TRBJ2-2, with D unresolved. Per the germline V gene, CDR1 is SNHLY and CDR2 is FYNNEI. V dropped 7 bases and J dropped 0 bases, with 12 bases sitting between them. The CDR3 has 15 residues. Here the CDR3 DNA reads TGTGCCAGCAACGCCGGACGGACGAACACCGGGGAGCTGTTTTTT. This encodes CASNAGRTNTGELFF.

The V call is TRBV29-1, the J call TRBJ2-7, with D perhaps TRBD2 (5 bases). Trimming took off 4 bases at V and 6 bases at J, with 16 bases between the two ends. The germline V gene has CDR1 SQVTM and CDR2 ANQGSEA. CDR3 size: 13 residues. In nucleotides, the CDR3 is TGCAGCGTTGGGTCCGGGATAGGCTCCGAGCAGTACTTC. Protein product: CSVGSGIGSEQYF.

The chain uses TRBV15 and TRBJ2-7; no firm D call. Germline-derived CDR1 and CDR2 are LNHNV and YYDKDF (reference sequence). V lost 3 bases and J 0 bases, leaving 6 bases between the germline ends. CDR3 length: 13 amino acids. CDR3 in amino acids: CATSRQSSYEQYF. CDR3 sequence (DNA): TGTGCCACCAGCAGGCAATCCTCCTACGAGCAGTACTTC.

The V gene is TRBV30, the J gene TRBJ2-3; 13 nucleotides align to TRBD2. Germline-derived CDR1 and CDR2 are GTSNPN and SVGIG (reference sequence). The CDR3 is made up of 15 amino acids. V lost 6 bases and J lost 6; bases outside the gene matches: 9. As DNA, the CDR3 is TGTGCCTGCACACTAGCGGGAGGGCCGTGGGATACGCAGTATTTT. Translated: CACTLAGGPWDTQYF.

This clone was recorded only once. The chain joins TRBV6-5 to TRBJ2-5, with unresolved D. Trimming took off 4 bases at V and 7 bases at J, with 7 bases between the two ends. The CDR3 is made up of 11 amino acids. Per germline, CDR1 MNHEY and CDR2 SVGAGI. The CDR3 spells CASSWELTQYF. The DNA of the CDR3 is TGTGCCAGCAGTTGGGAATTGACCCAGTACTTC.

This sequence joins TRBV7-2 and TRBJ2-3, with TRBD1 matching over 7 bases. Trimming removed 8 bases from V and 1 base from J; junction bases left unmatched: 9. This CDR3 contains 15 residues. Germline V gives CDR1 SGHTA, CDR2 FQGNSA. This chain's CDR3 is CASRKPGQRTDTQYF. The CDR3 bases are TGTGCCAGCCGAAAGCCGGGACAGCGCACAGATACGCAGTATTTT.

V and J are TRBV29-1 and TRBJ1-5, with D unresolved. The germline V gene has CDR1 SQVTM and CDR2 ANQGSEA. The V end was cut by 6 bases, the J end by 0 bases, with 12 bases between. CDR3 length: 14 amino acids. Here the CDR3 reads CSVSGRDSNQPQHF. DNA of the CDR3: TGCAGCGTCTCCGGACGGGATAGCAATCAGCCCCAGCATTTT.

The chain joins TRBV5-1 to TRBJ2-1, with 7 nucleotides matching TRBD2. Germline CDR1 SGHRS, CDR2 YFSETQ. V lost 4 bases to trimming and J lost 0 bases; unmatched junction nucleotides: 1. CDR3 length: 14 amino acids. The CDR3 is CASSGGSSYNEQFF. The DNA of the CDR3 is TGCGCCAGCAGCGGCGGGAGCTCCTACAATGAGCAGTTCTTC.

J is TRBJ2-2 and V is TRBV7-2; D call uncertain. CDR3 size: 14 residues. In germline, CDR1 is SGHTA, CDR2 FQGNSA. V shed 1 base and J shed 1 base, with 4 bases lying between them. The CDR3, as DNA: TGTGCCAGCAGCTTAGGACAGAACACCGGGGAGCTGTTTTTT. It is translated as CASSLGQNTGELFF.

Here the CDR3 DNA reads TGTGCCTCACAGGGATTATCCTACGAGCAGTACTTC. It is translated as CASQGLSYEQYF. The J gene is TRBJ2-7, the V gene TRBV10-3, with D possibly matching TRBD1 (6 bases). The V gene lost 11 bases and the J gene lost 1 base, with 12 bases spanning the gap. The V gene's germline CDR1 is ENHRY and CDR2 SYGVKD. The CDR3 has 12 residues.

The sample holds one count of this clone. The chain joins TRBV7-9 to TRBJ2-7; 14 bases agree with TRBD2. Per the germline V gene, CDR1 is SEHNR and CDR2 is FQNEAQ (reference sequence). The ends lost 1 base at V and 6 bases at J; junction bases unmatched: 2. The CDR3 covers 15 residues. CDR3 nucleotides: TGTGCCAGCAGCTTAGAAGGACTAGCGGGAGGCGAGCAGTACTTC. This codes for CASSLEGLAGGEQYF.

This clone turned up a few times. This CDR3 is CASSLLAGGPIDTQYF. The CDR3 nucleotides are TGTGCCAGCAGCCTCTTAGCGGGGGGGCCGATAGATACGCAGTATTTT. The chain recombines TRBV5-4 with TRBJ2-3, with 11 bases that match TRBD2. The germline gives CDR1 SGHNT, CDR2 YYREEE (reference sequence). The trim removed 4 bases at V and 5 bases at J, leaving 9 bases unmatched. This CDR3 region has 16 residues.